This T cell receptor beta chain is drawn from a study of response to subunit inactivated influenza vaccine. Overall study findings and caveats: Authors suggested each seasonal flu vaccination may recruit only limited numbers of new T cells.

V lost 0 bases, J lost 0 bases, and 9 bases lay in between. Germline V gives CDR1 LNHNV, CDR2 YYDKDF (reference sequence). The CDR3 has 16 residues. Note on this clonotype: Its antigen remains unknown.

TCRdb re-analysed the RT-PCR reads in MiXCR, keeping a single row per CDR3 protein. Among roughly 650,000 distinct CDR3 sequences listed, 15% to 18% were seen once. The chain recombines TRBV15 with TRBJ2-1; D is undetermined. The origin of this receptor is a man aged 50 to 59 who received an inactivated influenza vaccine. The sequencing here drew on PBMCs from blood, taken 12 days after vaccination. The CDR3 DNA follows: TGTGCCACCAGCAGAGAGCGGTCGCGCTCCTACAATGAGCAGTTCTTC. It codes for CATSRERSRSYNEQFF.